This T cell receptor beta chain was found in a study of T cell repertoires in cytomegalovirus infection. About this clonotype itself: The antigen remains undetermined.

Broader study findings: CMV-specific TCR beta clonotypes restricted by HLA-C were the ones dominating the ex vivo response.

Via MiXCR, TCRdb re-called the reads, giving one row per CDR3 protein. Of approximately 770,000 distinct CDR3 sequences listed, approximately 32% are singletons. Per the germline V gene, CDR1 is SQVTM and CDR2 is ANQGSEA. The CDR3 consists of 13 residues. The trim removed 5 bases at V and 1 base at J, leaving 4 bases unmatched. This chain links TRBV29-1 with TRBJ1-1; TRBD1 matches 7 bases. The TCR originated in a human donor in good health (CMV status not recorded). Some clones in this sample may be carry-over from other donors' samples. The specimen comprised cultured CD8+ T cells from PBMCs, sampled from culture after CMV antigen stimulation. CDR3 nucleotides: TGCAGCGTTCTGACAGGGACGAACACTGAAGCTTTCTTT. This sequence encodes CSVLTGTNTEAFF.